This T cell receptor beta chain was observed in a study of T cells in localized non-small cell lung cancer. This CDR3 comprises 15 residues. Germline CDR1 SGHTA, CDR2 FQGNSA. V lost 8 bases and J lost 5, with 21 bases in between. Repertoires were generated with immunoSEQ multiplex PCR, while TCRdb's copy carries only in-frame clones and drops some. The data contain tens of thousands of clones, around four fifths of them seen just once; the ten biggest clones take up less than 20%. Findings and caveats of the study: Overall survival was longer when the density of T cells in the blood was higher. Within adjacent lung there appeared a median approximately 60 of the top 100 tumor clones. The study found T cell clonality highest in uninvolved adjacent lung, above tumor. Sequencing was limited to one tumor region, leaving the possibility of heterogeneity open.

Concerning this clone: What it recognizes is unknown.

The TCR comes from a female donor over 55 with stage II squamous cell lung carcinoma. The sequencing used peripheral blood, collected before any cancer treatment. This chain links TRBV7-2 with TRBJ2-5, with D tentatively TRBD2 (7 bases). CDR3 residues: CASRGVAGRGETQYF. As DNA, the CDR3 is TGTGCCAGCCGAGGGGTAGCGGGTAGGGGGGAGACCCAGTACTTC.